The next 32 T cell receptor beta chains were all read from a single sample in a study of breast tumors, draining lymph nodes, adjacent tissues. TCRdb reprocessed the multiplex PCR reads via MiXCR and lists one record per CDR3 protein. The data show about 140,000 distinct CDR3 sequences, approximately 32% seen once. Samples came from axillary lymph nodes draining the breast cancer. The sequenced material came from axillary lymph node tissue. These receptors all stem from a female donor with breast cancer. Some clones in this sample may be carry-over from other donors' samples.

The chain couples TRBV20-1 to TRBJ2-1; D remains ambiguous. The CDR3 length is 14 residues. The V end was cut by 1 base, the J end by 0 bases, with 7 bases between. Germline V gene data show CDR1 as DFQATT and CDR2 as SNEGSKA (reference sequence). The CDR3 reads CSARALSSYNEQFF. The CDR3 nucleotides are TGCAGTGCTAGAGCCTTGAGCTCCTACAATGAGCAGTTCTTC.

At least ten counts were recorded for this clonotype. The genes are TRBV7-9 and TRBJ2-1; the D gene is possibly TRBD2 (6 bases). Germline V gives CDR1 SEHNR, CDR2 FQNEAQ (reference sequence). Trimming left V 1 base short and J 1 base short, with 8 bases between. This CDR3 is built from 15 residues. The CDR3 here is CASSLGRGSYNEQFF. The CDR3 nucleotides are TGTGCCAGCAGCTTAGGGAGGGGATCCTACAATGAGCAGTTCTTC.

This clonotype was recorded many times. This rearrangement joins TRBV7-8 to TRBJ2-3; D might be TRBD1 (5 bases). Per germline, CDR1 SGHVS and CDR2 FQNEAQ. V was clipped by 5 bases and J by 2 bases, with 11 bases between them. The CDR3 length is 14 residues. The CDR3: CASSRQSHTDTQYF. Here the CDR3 DNA reads TGTGCCAGCAGCCGACAGAGCCACACAGATACGCAGTATTTT.

This clonotype showed up many times. The gene calls are TRBV7-2 and TRBJ1-4; no clear D. The CDR3 contains 12 residues. V was trimmed by 3 bases and J by 7 bases, leaving 6 bases between them. The germline V gene encodes CDR1 SGHTA and CDR2 FQGNSA. The chain's CDR3 is CASSFQSEKLFF. DNA of the CDR3: TGTGCCAGCAGCTTTCAGAGTGAAAAACTGTTTTTT.

This clonotype was observed many times. V gene TRBV7-2 combines with J gene TRBJ1-4; 8 bases line up with TRBD1. Germline loops: CDR1 SGHTA, CDR2 FQGNSA. The junction had 3 bases not matched to a gene; V was cut back by 5 bases and J by 4 bases. The CDR3 is 14 residues long. CDR3: CASSPDRDNEKLFF. CDR3 bases: TGTGCCAGCAGCCCGGACAGGGATAATGAAAAACTGTTTTTT.

This clonotype appeared many times. The chain uses TRBV28 and TRBJ2-7, with D maybe TRBD2 (5 bases). The CDR3 runs 13 residues. V dropped 2 bases and J dropped 1 base, with 6 bases sitting between them. Germline V gene data show CDR1 as MDHEN and CDR2 as SYDVKM. The CDR3: CASSLPGSYEQYV. The CDR3 DNA sequence: TGTGCCAGCAGTTTACCGGGGTCCTACGAGCAGTACGTC.

The chain is built from TRBV6-5 and TRBJ1-1; D call uncertain. Deletions cut 2 bases from V and 4 bases from J, with 8 bases between. Germline values: CDR1 MNHEY, CDR2 SVGAGI. The CDR3 loop spans 13 amino acids. The CDR3 DNA reads TGTGCCAGCAGTTACGGGGTCGCCACTGAAGCTTTCTTT. Translated, it gives CASSYGVATEAFF.

This clonotype was recorded many times. The rearrangement links TRBV5-8 to TRBJ2-1; D perhaps matches TRBD1 (5 bases). Germline assignment: CDR1 SGHTS and CDR2 YDEGEE. CDR3 length equals 16 residues. Trimming pared 4 bases from V and 5 bases from J, leaving 19 bases between. CDR3 loop: CASSLFSGQTNNEQFF. The CDR3 DNA is TGTGCCAGCAGCCTGTTCTCAGGGCAGACAAACAATGAGCAGTTCTTC.

This chain links TRBV5-1 with TRBJ2-7; D gene ambiguous. CDR1 is SGHRS and CDR2 is YFSETQ in the germline V gene. Trimming cost V 7 bases and J 5 bases, with 7 bases left between them. This CDR3 has 10 residues. The CDR3 DNA is TGCGCCAGCGGAAATAACGAGCAGTACTTC. Translation gives CASGNNEQYF.

This chain links TRBV7-2 with TRBJ2-5; 11 bases are a match to TRBD1. This CDR3 is built from 14 residues. V lost 5 bases and J lost 8; bases outside the gene matches: 7. Germline V gene sequence: CDR1 SGHTA, CDR2 FQGNSA. CDR3 in amino acids: CASSVTGTGGTQYF. The CDR3 nucleotides read TGTGCCAGCAGCGTCACCGGGACAGGGGGAACCCAGTACTTC.

This clonotype occurred many times. The J gene is TRBJ2-1, the V gene TRBV2, with D tentatively TRBD1 (5 bases). This CDR3 has 13 amino acids. Between the trimmed V and J ends, which lost 7 bases and 4 bases, there was a span of 11 bases. Germline V gene sequence: CDR1 SNHLY, CDR2 FYNNEI. The DNA of the CDR3 is TGTGCCAGCAATTTGCAGGGTTACAATGAGCAGTTCTTC. Translated: CASNLQGYNEQFF.

This clonotype occurred many times. The chain joins TRBV6-5 to TRBJ1-3; D gene uncertain. Germline V gene data show CDR1 as MNHEY and CDR2 as SVGAGI. The CDR3 runs to 12 residues. Trimming removed 7 bases at V and 0 bases at J, with 4 bases between. DNA of the CDR3: TGTGCCAGCACGACCTCTGGAAACACCATATATTTT. Protein product: CASTTSGNTIYF.

The sample holds many counts of this clonotype. CDR3 sequence: CASSQVWVTGETQYF. The CDR3 bases are TGCGCCAGCAGCCAAGTTTGGGTAACCGGGGAGACCCAGTACTTC. The chain uses TRBV4-1 and TRBJ2-5; unclear D gene. The V and J ends lost 1 base and 5 bases respectively, with 14 bases between them. CDR1 MGHRA and CDR2 YSYEKL come from the germline V gene. CDR3 length: 15 residues.

The table lists this clonotype with a count of one. The chain couples TRBV6-5 to TRBJ2-5; D possibly corresponds to TRBD2 (7 bases). The V and J ends lost 6 bases and 5 bases respectively, with 19 bases between them. CDR1 MNHEY and CDR2 SVGAGI come from the germline V gene. CDR3 length equals 15 residues. The chain's CDR3 is CASSPTGGRRETQYF. DNA for the CDR3: TGTGCCAGCAGCCCGACGGGGGGCCGGCGGGAGACCCAGTACTTC.

This chain links TRBV19 with TRBJ1-3, with D uncertain. The CDR3 spans 12 residues. Germline V gene sequence: CDR1 LNHDA, CDR2 SQIVND (reference sequence). Trimming cost V 8 bases and J 0 bases, with 5 bases left between them. The CDR3 is CASDNSGNTIYF. The DNA of the CDR3 is TGTGCCAGTGACAACTCTGGAAACACCATATATTTT.

This clonotype showed up many times. The chain employs TRBV13 and TRBJ2-3; D call uncertain. CDR1 is PRHDT and CDR2 is FYEKMQ in the germline V gene (reference sequence). The CDR3 contains 11 residues. V lost 5 bases, J lost 8 bases, and 8 bases lay in between. The chain's CDR3 is CASSLSVTQYF. CDR3 nucleotide sequence: TGTGCCAGCAGCCTAAGCGTTACGCAGTATTTT.

The rearrangement uses TRBV3-1 and TRBJ2-1; D may be TRBD2 (5 bases). Deletions cut 4 bases from V and 8 bases from J, with 18 bases between. CDR1 is LGHDT and CDR2 is YNNKEL in the germline V gene (reference sequence). The CDR3 runs to 15 residues. CDR3 DNA: TGTGCCAGCAGCCTATCGGCCACCGCGGAGGATGAGCAGTTCTTC. Translated, it gives CASSLSATAEDEQFF.

This clonotype was observed at least ten times. This chain links TRBV28 with TRBJ2-7; no reliable D call. Germline V CDR1 and CDR2: MDHEN, SYDVKM. This CDR3 contains 12 residues. V was trimmed by 2 bases and J by 2 bases, leaving 4 bases between them. For the CDR3, the DNA is TGTGCCAGCAGTTTAAAGACCTACGAGCAGTACTTC. Translated: CASSLKTYEQYF.

This clonotype has ten or more counts. The V and J genes are TRBV7-3 and TRBJ2-3, with TRBD2 matching over 8 bases. Germline V lookup: CDR1 SGHTA, CDR2 FQGTGA. The V and J ends lost 5 bases and 3 bases, in that order; junction bases with no gene match: 7. CDR3 length equals 15 residues. The CDR3 nucleotides are TGTGCCAGCAGCCTATTCGGACTAGCTACAGATACGCAGTATTTT. Protein product: CASSLFGLATDTQYF.

In its sample, this clonotype was seen many times. The chain employs TRBV18 and TRBJ2-5; 7 nucleotides align to TRBD1. The germline CDR1 and CDR2 sequences are KGHSH and LQKENI. The CDR3 is 13 residues long. J lost 2 bases, V lost 5 bases, and 2 bases had no gene match. DNA of the CDR3: TGTGCCAGCTCAGGACAGGCACAAGAGACCCAGTACTTC. It translates to CASSGQAQETQYF.

This clonotype appeared many times. The chain employs TRBV12-3 or TRBV12-4 and TRBJ1-5, with no clear D. The CDR3 sequence is 15 residues long. V was cut by 0 bases and J by 2 bases, with 8 bases left in between. The CDR3 sequence: CASSLALARNQPQHF. CDR3 coding DNA: TGTGCCAGCAGTTTAGCCCTAGCCCGCAATCAGCCCCAGCATTTT.

This clonotype was found many times. This rearrangement joins TRBV29-1 to TRBJ2-3; TRBD1 is a possible D gene (6 bases). V was clipped by 3 bases and J by 1 base, with 8 bases between them. Germline lookup yields CDR1 SQVTM and CDR2 ANQGSEA. The CDR3 is 13 amino acids. The CDR3 here is CSVEGAGTDTQYF. CDR3 coding DNA: TGCAGCGTTGAGGGGGCTGGCACAGATACGCAGTATTTT.

The chain is built from TRBV11-2 and TRBJ1-6; a possible D gene is TRBD1 (6 bases). The V gene's germline CDR1 is SGHAT and CDR2 FQNNGV. V dropped 5 bases and J dropped 11 bases, with 13 bases sitting between them. The CDR3 consists of 13 residues. For the CDR3, the DNA is TGTGCCAGCAGCGCAAACAGGGAGCCACCCCTCCACTTT. Translation gives CASSANREPPLHF.

This clonotype has at least ten counts. The chain has TRBV7-9 and TRBJ2-3, with TRBD2 matching 7 bases. V trimming: 0 bases; J trimming: 0 bases; junction bases outside the gene matches: 6. The CDR3 sequence is 17 residues long. The germline V gene encodes CDR1 SEHNR and CDR2 FQNEAQ (reference sequence). The CDR3 loop reads CASSLAGSGESTDTQYF. CDR3 coding DNA: TGTGCCAGCAGCTTAGCGGGAAGCGGGGAGAGCACAGATACGCAGTATTTT.

This clonotype was picked up many times. This rearrangement joins TRBV15 to TRBJ2-5; either TRBD1 or TRBD2 may fit D (7 bases each). Germline CDR1 LNHNV, CDR2 YYDKDF (reference sequence). The V end was cut by 5 bases, the J end by 1 base, with 14 bases between. This CDR3 comprises 15 residues. The chain's CDR3 is CATSGRGGGQETQYF. CDR3 bases: TGTGCCACCAGCGGCAGGGGGGGGGGCCAAGAGACCCAGTACTTC.

As DNA, the CDR3 is TGTGCCAGCATTCCGGGCCTCCGTAATTCACCCCTCCACTTT. It codes for CASIPGLRNSPLHF. The chain carries TRBV2 and TRBJ1-6, with no clear D. The CDR3 length is 14 residues. V was clipped by 7 bases and J by 6 bases, with 13 bases between them. From germline, CDR1 is SNHLY and CDR2 FYNNEI.

This clonotype was recorded many times. This rearrangement joins TRBV6-6 to TRBJ2-7, with D possibly TRBD2 on 5 matching bases. Trimming stripped 5 bases from V and 4 bases from J, with 12 bases between. CDR3 length: 13 amino acids. Per germline, CDR1 MNHNY and CDR2 SVGAGI (reference sequence). CDR3 sequence: CASSHGIVYEQYF. CDR3 DNA sequence: TGTGCCAGCAGTCACGGGATCGTATACGAGCAGTACTTC.

In this sample, this clonotype turned up many times. The conserved closing phenylalanine or tryptophan is absent in this CDR3, likely reflecting a read error. The chain joins TRBV14 to TRBJ2-5, with 7 nucleotides matching TRBD2. Germline V gene data show CDR1 as SGHDN and CDR2 as FVKESK. V shed 4 bases, J shed 10 bases, and the junction held 9 bases outside the gene matches. The CDR3 spans 13 residues. The CDR3 sequence: CASSPGLGRGQYS. In DNA, the CDR3 is TGTGCCAGCAGCCCAGGACTAGGCCGGGGCCAGTACTCC.

The V gene is TRBV11-1, the J gene TRBJ1-6; perhaps TRBD1 as D (5 bases). Germline V CDR1 and CDR2: SGHAT, FQDESV (reference sequence). The CDR3 has 14 amino acids. V lost 4 bases and J 11 bases, leaving 15 bases between the germline ends. The CDR3 here is CASSSDISDTPLHF. The CDR3 DNA follows: TGTGCCAGCAGCTCGGACATTTCCGATACACCCCTCCACTTT.

This CDR3 is CATWVRASPLHF. The CDR3 DNA reads as TGTGCCACCTGGGTCAGGGCCTCACCCCTCCACTTT. The chain uses TRBV24-1 and TRBJ1-6, with D possibly matching TRBD1 (5 bases). Germline V CDR1 and CDR2: KGHDR, SFDVKD. The CDR3 extends over 12 amino acids. Trimming took 9 bases from V and 10 from J, leaving 12 bases between them.

This clonotype has ten or more counts. This chain links TRBV24-1 with TRBJ2-7; 7 nucleotides align to TRBD1. CDR1 is KGHDR and CDR2 is SFDVKD in the germline V gene. Trimming cost V 2 bases and J 1 base; bases outside gene matches: 7. The CDR3 has 16 residues. The CDR3 protein is CATSDSVRTGSYEQYF. In DNA form, the CDR3 reads TGTGCCACCAGTGATTCGGTCAGGACAGGATCCTACGAGCAGTACTTC.

This clonotype has ten or more counts. The chain couples TRBV12-5 to TRBJ2-5; D is ambiguous. The CDR3 runs to 15 residues. The V end lost 2 bases, the J end lost 4 bases, and 14 bases lay between the germline ends. Germline V CDR1 and CDR2: LGHNT, FRNRAP. The CDR3 region is CASGLQLGLAETQYF. The DNA of the CDR3 is TGTGCTAGTGGTTTGCAGCTGGGCCTCGCAGAGACCCAGTACTTC.